A single sample gave rise to the 10 T cell receptor beta chains below, sequenced in a study of T cell responses to AZD1222 COVID-19 vaccine. Clones were sequenced by immunoSEQ multiplex PCR, and TCRdb holds only the in-frame ones, with some missing. The sample shows around 180,000 clones, around 88% of them seen only once. The sample here was peripheral blood, taken on day 0 of AZD1222 vaccination. Receptors originate from an adult in good health.

The chain couples TRBV11-2 to TRBJ2-5, with D perhaps matching TRBD1 (5 bases). The CDR3 runs to 17 residues. The germline CDR1 and CDR2 sequences are SGHAT and FQNNGV. Trimming left V 0 bases short and J 2 bases short, with 16 bases between. DNA of the CDR3: TGTGCCAGCAGCTTAGATGTCTCCCCTCCAGGGCAAGAGACCCAGTACTTC. This sequence encodes CASSLDVSPPGQETQYF.

The chain is built from TRBV19 and TRBJ2-1, with a tentative D call TRBD2 (6 bases). The V end was cut by 8 bases, the J end by 5 bases, with 22 bases between. The CDR3 has 16 residues. The germline CDR1 and CDR2 sequences are LNHDA and SQIVND (reference sequence). The CDR3 sequence is CASFSPGGGRHNEQFF. The CDR3 DNA sequence: TGTGCCAGTTTCTCCCCCGGGGGAGGCCGCCACAATGAGCAGTTCTTC.

The V call is TRBV7-3, the J call TRBJ2-2; TRBD1 agrees at 8 bases. The CDR3 is made up of 15 amino acids. Germline-derived CDR1 and CDR2 are SGHTA and FQGTGA. V shed 4 bases, J shed 0 bases, and the junction held 1 base outside the gene matches. In DNA form, the CDR3 reads TGTGCCAGCAGCTCGGACAGGGCGAACACCGGGGAGCTGTTTTTT. It encodes CASSSDRANTGELFF.

The rearrangement joins TRBV11-3 to TRBJ1-3; D call uncertain. V was trimmed by 5 bases and J by 0 bases, leaving 17 bases between them. Germline assignment: CDR1 SGHNT and CDR2 YENEEA. There are 17 residues in the CDR3. The CDR3 here is CASSTSFGEDSGNTIYF. DNA for the CDR3: TGTGCCAGCAGCACTTCATTCGGTGAGGACTCTGGAAACACCATATATTTT. Full variable domain (rest looked up from reference TRBV11-3 and TRBJ1-3): EAGVVQSPRYKIIEKKQPVAFWCNPISGHNTLYWYLQNLGQGPELLIRYENEEAVDDSQLPKDRFSAERLKGVDSTLKIQPAELGDSAVYLCASSTSFGEDSGNTIYFGEGSWLTVV.

This sequence joins TRBV14 and TRBJ2-3; D is uncertain. This CDR3 spans 13 amino acids. Between the trimmed V and J ends, which lost 4 bases and 1 base, there was a span of 6 bases. Germline-derived CDR1 and CDR2 are SGHDN and FVKESK. CDR3 region: CASSPFGTDTQYF. The CDR3, as DNA: TGTGCCAGCAGCCCCTTCGGCACAGATACGCAGTATTTT. The whole variable domain, filled in from reference TRBV14 and TRBJ2-3, reads EAGVTQFPSHSVIEKGQTVTLRCDPISGHDNLYWYRRVMGKEIKFLLHFVKESKQDESGMPNNRFLAERTGGTYSTLKVQPAELEDSGVYFCASSPFGTDTQYFGPGTRLTVL.

The table lists this clone with a count of one. The chain links TRBV28 to TRBJ1-2, with TRBD1 identical over 7 bases. CDR3 length equals 15 residues. Germline-derived CDR1 and CDR2 are MDHEN and SYDVKM. After removal of 8 bases from V and 4 bases from J, the junction contained 13 bases not matched to a gene. The DNA of the CDR3 is TGTGCCAGCCACGGGGGCCTCAGGGGGGCCTATGGCTACACCTTC. It encodes CASHGGLRGAYGYTF.

This rearrangement joins TRBV6-5 to TRBJ2-2, with D tentatively TRBD2 (6 bases). This CDR3 region has 15 residues. V lost 6 bases to trimming and J lost 4 bases, with 15 bases between them. Germline V CDR1 and CDR2: MNHEY, SVGAGI. The chain's CDR3 is CASRPPGVATGELFF. The CDR3 bases are TGTGCCAGCAGACCCCCGGGGGTGGCCACCGGGGAGCTGTTTTTT.

The rearrangement links TRBV5-1 to TRBJ2-1; D unresolved. This CDR3 has 12 residues. CDR1 SGHRS and CDR2 YFSETQ come from the germline V gene. V dropped 4 bases and J dropped 7 bases, with 9 bases sitting between them. CDR3 nucleotides: TGCGCCAGCAGCCCGGACGGGAATGAGCAGTTCTTC. As protein: CASSPDGNEQFF. The full variable domain, in which reference TRBV5-1 and TRBJ2-1 provide the parts outside the CDR3, is KAGVTQTPRYLIKTRGQQVTLSCSPISGHRSVSWYQQTPGQGLQFLFEYFSETQRNKGNFPGRFSGRQFSNSRSEMNVSTLELGDSALYLCASSPDGNEQFFGPGTRLTVL.

The chain carries TRBV4-3 and TRBJ1-1; no definite D call. This CDR3 has 14 amino acids. Germline assignment: CDR1 LGHNA and CDR2 YSLEER. V lost 4 bases, J lost 0 bases, and 9 bases lay in between. In DNA form, the CDR3 reads TGCGCCAGCAGCCTCTCACCCGTGAACACTGAAGCTTTCTTT. It is translated as CASSLSPVNTEAFF.

The chain combines TRBV6-5 with TRBJ2-7; no reliable D call. Germline CDR1 MNHEY, CDR2 SVGAGI. Trimming stripped 7 bases from V and 2 bases from J, with 18 bases between. This CDR3 region has 15 residues. CDR3 in amino acids: CASIPIAAAPYEQYF. The CDR3 DNA is TGTGCCAGCATCCCGATCGCGGCAGCACCCTACGAGCAGTACTTC.